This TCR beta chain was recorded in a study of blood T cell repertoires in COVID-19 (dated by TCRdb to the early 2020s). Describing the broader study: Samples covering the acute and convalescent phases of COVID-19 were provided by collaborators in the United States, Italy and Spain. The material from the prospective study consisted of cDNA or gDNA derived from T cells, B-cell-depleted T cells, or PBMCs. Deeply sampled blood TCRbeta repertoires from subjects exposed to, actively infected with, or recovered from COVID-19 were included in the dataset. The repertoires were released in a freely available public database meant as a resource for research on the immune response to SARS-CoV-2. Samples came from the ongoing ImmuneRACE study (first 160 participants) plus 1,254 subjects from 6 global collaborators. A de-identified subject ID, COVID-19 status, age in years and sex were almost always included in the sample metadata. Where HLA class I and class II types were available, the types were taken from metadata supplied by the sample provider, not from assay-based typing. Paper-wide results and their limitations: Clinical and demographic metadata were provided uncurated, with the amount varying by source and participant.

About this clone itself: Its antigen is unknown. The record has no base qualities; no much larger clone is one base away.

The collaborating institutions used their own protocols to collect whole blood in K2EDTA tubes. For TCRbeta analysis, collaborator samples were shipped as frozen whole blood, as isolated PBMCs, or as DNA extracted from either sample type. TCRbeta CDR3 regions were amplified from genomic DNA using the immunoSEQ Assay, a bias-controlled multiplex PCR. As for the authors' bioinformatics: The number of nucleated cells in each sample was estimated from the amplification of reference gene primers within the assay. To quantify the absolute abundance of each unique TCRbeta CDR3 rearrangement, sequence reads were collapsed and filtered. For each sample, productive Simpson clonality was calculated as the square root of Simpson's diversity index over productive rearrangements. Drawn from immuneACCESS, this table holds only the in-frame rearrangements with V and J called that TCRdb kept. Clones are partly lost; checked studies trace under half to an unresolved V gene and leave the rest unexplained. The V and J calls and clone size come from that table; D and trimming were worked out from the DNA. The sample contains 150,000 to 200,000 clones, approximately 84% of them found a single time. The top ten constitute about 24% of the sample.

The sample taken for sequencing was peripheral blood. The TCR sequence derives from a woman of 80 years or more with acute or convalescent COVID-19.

The CDR3 here reads CASSQAAGELFF. The sequence in DNA is TGTGCCAGCAGCCAAGCGGCCGGGGAGCTGTTTTTT. The chain was built from TRBV6-5 and TRBJ2-2, and perhaps TRBD2 as D gene, on 5 matching bases. The CDR3, from cysteine to phenylalanine, totals 12 residues. CDR3 DNA only is kept here, 36 bases in frame from base 1. From the germline V gene, CDR1 is MNHEY and CDR2 is SVGAGI. The junction carries 8 bases between V and J, which are trimmed by 6 bases and 6 bases respectively.